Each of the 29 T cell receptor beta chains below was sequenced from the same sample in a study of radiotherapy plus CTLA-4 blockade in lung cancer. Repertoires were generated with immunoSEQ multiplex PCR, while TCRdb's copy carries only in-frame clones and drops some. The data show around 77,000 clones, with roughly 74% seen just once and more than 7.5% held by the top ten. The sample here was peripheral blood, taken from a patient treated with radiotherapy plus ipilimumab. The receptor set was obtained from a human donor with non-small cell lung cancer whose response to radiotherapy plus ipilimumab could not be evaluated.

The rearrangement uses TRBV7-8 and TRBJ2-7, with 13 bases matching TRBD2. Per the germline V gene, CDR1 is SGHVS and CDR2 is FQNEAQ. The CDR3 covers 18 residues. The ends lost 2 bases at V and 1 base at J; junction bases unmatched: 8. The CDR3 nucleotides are TGTGCCAGCAGCTTACCCGGACTAGCGGGAGTAGGTTCCTACGAGCAGTACTTC. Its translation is CASSLPGLAGVGSYEQYF.

The CDR3 sequence: CASTYDRYGYTF. CDR3 DNA sequence: TGTGCCAGCACCTACGACAGGTATGGCTACACCTTC. J is TRBJ1-2 and V is TRBV5-6; tentatively, D is TRBD1 (6 bases). The V end was cut by 6 bases, the J end by 5 bases, with 11 bases between. This CDR3 is 12 amino acids long. The germline V gene encodes CDR1 SGHDT and CDR2 YYEEEE.

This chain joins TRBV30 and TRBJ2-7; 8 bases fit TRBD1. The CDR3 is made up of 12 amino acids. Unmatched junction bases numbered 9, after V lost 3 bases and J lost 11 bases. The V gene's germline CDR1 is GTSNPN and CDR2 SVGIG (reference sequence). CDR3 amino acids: CAWSRLDRAEYF. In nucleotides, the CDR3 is TGTGCCTGGAGCAGATTGGACAGGGCGGAGTACTTC.

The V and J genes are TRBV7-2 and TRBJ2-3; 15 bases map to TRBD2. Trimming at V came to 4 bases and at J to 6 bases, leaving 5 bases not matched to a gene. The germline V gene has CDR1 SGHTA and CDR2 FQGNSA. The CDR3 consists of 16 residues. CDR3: CASSWTSGGGWDTQYF. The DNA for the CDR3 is TGTGCCAGCAGCTGGACTAGCGGGGGGGGCTGGGATACGCAGTATTTT.

CDR3 coding DNA: TGTGCCAGCAGCTTGGTGCGGGACTTCACAGATACGCAGTATTTT. This encodes CASSLVRDFTDTQYF. This chain links TRBV7-2 with TRBJ2-3; TRBD2 is a possible D gene (6 bases). V shed 3 bases and J shed 2 bases, with 12 bases lying between them. Germline CDR1 is SGHTA and CDR2 is FQGNSA. The CDR3 has 15 amino acids.

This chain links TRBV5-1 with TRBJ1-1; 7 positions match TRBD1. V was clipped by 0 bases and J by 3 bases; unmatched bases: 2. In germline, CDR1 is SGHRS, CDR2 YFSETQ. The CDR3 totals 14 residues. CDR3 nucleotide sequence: TGCGCCAGCAGCTTGGAGGGGGCGGACACTGAAGCTTTCTTT. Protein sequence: CASSLEGADTEAFF.

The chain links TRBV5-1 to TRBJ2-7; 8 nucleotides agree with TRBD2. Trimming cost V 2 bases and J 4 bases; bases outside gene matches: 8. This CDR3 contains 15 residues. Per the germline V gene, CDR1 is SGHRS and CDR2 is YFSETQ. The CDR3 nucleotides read TGCGCCAGCAGCTTTGGTAGCGGGGAGGGGTACGAGCAGTACTTC. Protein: CASSFGSGEGYEQYF. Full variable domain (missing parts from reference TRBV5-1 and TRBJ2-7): KAGVTQTPRYLIKTRGQQVTLSCSPISGHRSVSWYQQTPGQGLQFLFEYFSETQRNKGNFPGRFSGRQFSNSRSEMNVSTLELGDSALYLCASSFGSGEGYEQYFGPGTRLTVT.

CDR3 bases: TGTGCCAGCAGCTCCGCAGGGGGCCGCTCCTACAATGAGCAGTTCTTC. Translation gives CASSSAGGRSYNEQFF. This chain uses TRBV5-4 with TRBJ2-1; 8 positions agree with TRBD1. Trimming removed 3 bases from V and 0 bases from J; junction bases left unmatched: 5. The CDR3 has 16 amino acids. Germline CDR1 SGHNT, CDR2 YYREEE (reference sequence).

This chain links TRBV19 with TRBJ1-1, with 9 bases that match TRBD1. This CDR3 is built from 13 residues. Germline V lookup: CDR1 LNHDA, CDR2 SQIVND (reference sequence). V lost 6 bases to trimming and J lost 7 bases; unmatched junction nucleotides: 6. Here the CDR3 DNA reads TGTGCCAGTAGGCGCCCGGGACAGGGTGAAGCTTTCTTT. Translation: CASRRPGQGEAFF.

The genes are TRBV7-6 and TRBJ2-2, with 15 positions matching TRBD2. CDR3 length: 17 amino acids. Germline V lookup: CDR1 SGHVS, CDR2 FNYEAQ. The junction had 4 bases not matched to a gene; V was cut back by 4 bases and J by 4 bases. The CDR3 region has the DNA TGTGCCAGCAGCTCGTGGACTAGCGGGGGGGGCACCGGGGAGCTGTTTTTT. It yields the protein CASSSWTSGGGTGELFF.

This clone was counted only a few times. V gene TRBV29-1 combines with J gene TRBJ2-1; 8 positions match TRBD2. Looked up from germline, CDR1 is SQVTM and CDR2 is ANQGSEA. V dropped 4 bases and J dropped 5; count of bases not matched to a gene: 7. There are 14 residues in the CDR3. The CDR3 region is CSVVAGPLNNEQFF. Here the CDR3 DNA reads TGCAGCGTTGTAGCGGGACCTTTGAACAATGAGCAGTTCTTC.

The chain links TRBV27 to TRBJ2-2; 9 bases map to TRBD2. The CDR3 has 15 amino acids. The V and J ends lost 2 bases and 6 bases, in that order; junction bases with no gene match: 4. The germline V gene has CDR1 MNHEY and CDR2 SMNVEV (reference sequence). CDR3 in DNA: TGTGCCAGCAGTTTAGCGGGGGGGTTGGCCGGGGAGCTGTTTTTT. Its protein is CASSLAGGLAGELFF.

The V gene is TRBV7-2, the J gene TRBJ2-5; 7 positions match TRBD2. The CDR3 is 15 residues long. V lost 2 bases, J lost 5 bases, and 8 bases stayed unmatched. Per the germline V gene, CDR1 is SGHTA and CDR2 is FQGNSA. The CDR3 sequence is CASSLNGGSRETQYF. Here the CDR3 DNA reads TGTGCCAGCAGCTTAAACGGCGGGAGTCGGGAGACCCAGTACTTC.

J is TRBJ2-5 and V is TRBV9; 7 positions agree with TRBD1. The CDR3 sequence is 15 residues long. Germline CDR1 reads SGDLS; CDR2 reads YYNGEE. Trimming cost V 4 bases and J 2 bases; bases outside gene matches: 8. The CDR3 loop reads CASSLLGQKQETQYF. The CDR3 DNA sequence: TGTGCCAGCAGCCTTTTGGGACAGAAGCAAGAGACCCAGTACTTC.

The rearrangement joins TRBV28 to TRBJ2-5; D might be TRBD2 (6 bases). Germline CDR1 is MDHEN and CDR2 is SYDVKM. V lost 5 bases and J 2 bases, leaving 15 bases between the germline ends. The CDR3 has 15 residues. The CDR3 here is CASSPWGDSQETQYF. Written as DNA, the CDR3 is TGTGCCAGCAGTCCATGGGGGGACTCACAAGAGACCCAGTACTTC. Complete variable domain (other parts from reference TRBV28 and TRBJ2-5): DVKVTQSSRYLVKRTGEKVFLECVQDMDHENMFWYRQDPGLGLRLIYFSYDVKMKEKGDIPEGYSVSREKKERFSLILESASTNQTSMYLCASSPWGDSQETQYFGPGTRLLVL.

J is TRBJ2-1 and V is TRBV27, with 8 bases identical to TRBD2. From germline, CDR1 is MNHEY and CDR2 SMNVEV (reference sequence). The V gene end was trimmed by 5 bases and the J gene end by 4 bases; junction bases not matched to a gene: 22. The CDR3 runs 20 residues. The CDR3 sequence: CASSPLSYGRGVRLYNEQFF. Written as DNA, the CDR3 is TGTGCCAGCAGTCCCCTATCGTACGGGAGGGGGGTTAGGCTATACAATGAGCAGTTCTTC.

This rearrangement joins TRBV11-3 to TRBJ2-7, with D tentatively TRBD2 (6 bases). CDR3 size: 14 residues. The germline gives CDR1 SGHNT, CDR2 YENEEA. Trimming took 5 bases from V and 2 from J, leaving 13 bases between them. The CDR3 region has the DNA TGTGCCAGCAGCGGGATCCGGGGGACCTACGAGCAGTACTTC. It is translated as CASSGIRGTYEQYF.

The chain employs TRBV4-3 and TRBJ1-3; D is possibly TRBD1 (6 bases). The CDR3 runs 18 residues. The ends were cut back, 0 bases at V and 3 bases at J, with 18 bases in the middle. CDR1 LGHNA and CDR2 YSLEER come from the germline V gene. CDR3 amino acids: CASSQDSLVGGLGNTIYF. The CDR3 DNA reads TGCGCCAGCAGCCAAGATTCCCTCGTGGGGGGGCTTGGAAACACCATATATTTT.

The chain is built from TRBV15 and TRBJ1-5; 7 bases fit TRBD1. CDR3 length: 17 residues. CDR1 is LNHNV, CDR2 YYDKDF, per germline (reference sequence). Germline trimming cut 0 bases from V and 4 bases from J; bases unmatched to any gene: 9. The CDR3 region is CATSRDQWGQPNQPQHF. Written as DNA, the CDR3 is TGTGCCACCAGCAGAGATCAATGGGGACAGCCAAATCAGCCCCAGCATTTT.

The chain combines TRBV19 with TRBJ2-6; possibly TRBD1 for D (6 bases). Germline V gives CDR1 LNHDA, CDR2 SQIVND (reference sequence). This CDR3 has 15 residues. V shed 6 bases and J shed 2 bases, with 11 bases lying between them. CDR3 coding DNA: TGTGCCAGTAGAACAGGGACGGCTGGGGCCAACGTCCTGACTTTC. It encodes CASRTGTAGANVLTF.

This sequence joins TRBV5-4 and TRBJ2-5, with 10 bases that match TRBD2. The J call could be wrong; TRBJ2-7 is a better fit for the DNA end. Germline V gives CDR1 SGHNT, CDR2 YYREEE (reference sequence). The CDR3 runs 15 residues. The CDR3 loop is CASSPGGLAVYEQYF. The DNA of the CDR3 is TGTGCCAGCAGCCCCGGTGGACTAGCGGTTTACGAGCAGTACTTC.

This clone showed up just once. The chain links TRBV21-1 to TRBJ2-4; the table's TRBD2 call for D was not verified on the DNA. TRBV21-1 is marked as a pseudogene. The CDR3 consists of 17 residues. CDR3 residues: CASSTPGREGPKNIQYF. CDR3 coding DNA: TGTGCCAGCAGCACCCCCGGGCGGGAGGGCCCCAAAAACATTCAGTACTTC.

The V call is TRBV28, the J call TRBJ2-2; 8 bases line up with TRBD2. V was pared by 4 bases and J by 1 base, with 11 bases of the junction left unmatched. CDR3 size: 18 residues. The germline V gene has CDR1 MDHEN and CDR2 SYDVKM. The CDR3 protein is CASSSPLGSGVNTGELFF. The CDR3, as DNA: TGTGCCAGCAGTTCTCCTTTGGGTAGCGGGGTGAACACCGGGGAGCTGTTTTTT.

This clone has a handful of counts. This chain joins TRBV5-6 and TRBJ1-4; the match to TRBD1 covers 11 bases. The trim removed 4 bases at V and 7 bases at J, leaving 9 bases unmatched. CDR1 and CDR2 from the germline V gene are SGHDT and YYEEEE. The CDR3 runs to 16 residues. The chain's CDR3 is CASSPTGQGAFEKLFF. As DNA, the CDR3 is TGTGCCAGCAGCCCAACTGGACAGGGGGCCTTTGAAAAACTGTTTTTT.

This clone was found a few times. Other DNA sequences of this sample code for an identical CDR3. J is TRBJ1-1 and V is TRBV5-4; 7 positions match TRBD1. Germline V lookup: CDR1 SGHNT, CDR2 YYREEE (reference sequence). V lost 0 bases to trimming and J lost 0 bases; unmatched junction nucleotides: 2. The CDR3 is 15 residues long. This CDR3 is CASSLGGGLNTEAFF. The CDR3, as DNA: TGTGCCAGCAGCTTGGGAGGGGGCCTGAACACTGAAGCTTTCTTT.

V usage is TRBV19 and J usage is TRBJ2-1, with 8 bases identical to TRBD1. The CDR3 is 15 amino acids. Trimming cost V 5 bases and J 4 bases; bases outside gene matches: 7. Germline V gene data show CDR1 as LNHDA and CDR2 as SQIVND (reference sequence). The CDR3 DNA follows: TGTGCCAGTAGTCCTGACAGGGGAGATTACAATGAGCAGTTCTTC. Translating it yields CASSPDRGDYNEQFF. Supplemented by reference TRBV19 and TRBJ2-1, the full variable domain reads DGGITQSPKYLFRKEGQNVTLSCEQNLNHDAMYWYRQDPGQGLRLIYYSQIVNDFQKGDIAEGYSVSREKKESFPLTVTSAQKNPTAFYLCASSPDRGDYNEQFFGPGTRLTVL.

CDR3 protein: CARTRTRTSGPFGDEQFF. The CDR3, as DNA: TGTGCCAGAACGAGGACTCGGACTAGCGGGCCATTCGGCGATGAGCAGTTCTTC. The chain links TRBV5-3 to TRBJ2-1; 11 bases fit TRBD2. TRBV5-3 is recorded as an ORF, its role being uncertain. The ends lost 6 bases at V and 8 bases at J; junction bases unmatched: 19. This CDR3 has 18 amino acids.

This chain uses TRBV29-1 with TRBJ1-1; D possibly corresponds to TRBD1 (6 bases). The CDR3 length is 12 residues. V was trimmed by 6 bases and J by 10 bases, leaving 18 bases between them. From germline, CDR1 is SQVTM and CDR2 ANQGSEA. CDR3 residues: CSVRGGGRGAFF. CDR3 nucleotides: TGCAGCGTCCGGGGGGGTGGCAGGGGAGCTTTCTTT.

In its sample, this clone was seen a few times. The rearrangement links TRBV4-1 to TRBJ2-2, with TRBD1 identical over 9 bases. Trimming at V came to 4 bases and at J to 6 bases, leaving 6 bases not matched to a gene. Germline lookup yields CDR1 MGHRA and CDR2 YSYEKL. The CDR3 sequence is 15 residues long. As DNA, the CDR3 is TGCGCCAGCAGCCTGCGGGACAGGGATCCCGGGGAGCTGTTTTTT. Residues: CASSLRDRDPGELFF.